This TCR beta chain was documented in a study of blood T cell repertoires in COVID-19. Study-level background: Samples representing acute and convalescent COVID-19 were sourced from the United States, Italy and Spain.

Per germline, CDR1 SGHDT and CDR2 YYEEEE. V trimming: 4 bases; J trimming: 4 bases; junction bases outside the gene matches: 9. The CDR3 is made up of 15 amino acids. Methods used by the authors: Amplification of reference gene primers provided the estimated nucleated cell counts. Assay used: immunoSEQ multiplex PCR; TCRdb lists only in-frame clones, some missing. The DNA was the basis for D and trimming; V, J and clone size are from that table. The sample carries a few hundred thousand clones, 70% to 90% recorded once. The sequenced sample was PBMCs or T cells enriched from blood (not recorded which). The chain employs TRBV5-6 and TRBJ2-3; 7 positions agree with TRBD2. This clonotype originated in a young man with acute COVID-19. The CDR3 coding sequence is TGTGCCAGCAGCCAGACTGGGGCGGGGGCAGATACGCAGTATTTT. It is translated as CASSQTGAGADTQYF.